The T cell receptor beta chain described here comes from a study of T-cell reconstitution after alpha-beta-depleted transplantation in children. In its sample, this clonotype was seen once. This CDR3 has 18 amino acids. Germline V gene sequence: CDR1 WSHSY, CDR2 SAAADI. V trimming: 8 bases; J trimming: 0 bases; junction bases outside the gene matches: 16. Preparation of the TCRbeta library was carried out with unique molecular identifiers. TCRdb re-derived calls from the PCR reads in MiXCR, one entry per CDR3 protein. The data hold approximately 240,000 distinct CDR3 sequences, with about 9.2% observed a single time.

This chain uses TRBV10-2 with TRBJ2-1; the match to TRBD1 covers 7 bases. Sample: PBMCs from the stem cell graft donor, taken from the stem cell graft. The receptor's source is a human donor who donated a stem cell graft to a child with acute lymphoblastic leukemia. The CDR3 DNA follows: TGCGCCAGCGCCCTGAGGGGGCTCCCCCCGAACTCCTACAATGAGCAGTTCTTC. This sequence encodes CASALRGLPPNSYNEQFF.